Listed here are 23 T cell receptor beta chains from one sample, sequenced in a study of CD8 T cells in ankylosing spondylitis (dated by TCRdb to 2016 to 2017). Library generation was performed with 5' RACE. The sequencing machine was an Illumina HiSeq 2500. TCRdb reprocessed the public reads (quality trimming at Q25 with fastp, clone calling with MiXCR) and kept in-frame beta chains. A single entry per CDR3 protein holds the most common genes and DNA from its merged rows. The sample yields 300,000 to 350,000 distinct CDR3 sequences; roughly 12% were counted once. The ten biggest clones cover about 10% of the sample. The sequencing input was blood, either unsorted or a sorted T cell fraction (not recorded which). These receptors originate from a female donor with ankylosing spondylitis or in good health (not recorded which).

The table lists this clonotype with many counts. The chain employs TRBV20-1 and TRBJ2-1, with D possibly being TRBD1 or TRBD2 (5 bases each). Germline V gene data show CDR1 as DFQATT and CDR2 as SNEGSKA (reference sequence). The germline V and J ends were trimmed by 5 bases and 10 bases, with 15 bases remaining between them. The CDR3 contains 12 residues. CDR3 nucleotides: TGCAGTGCTGTTGATGGGACGGCAGAGCAGTTCTTC. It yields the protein CSAVDGTAEQFF.

The CDR3 protein is CASSCGGDTEAFF. The CDR3 DNA sequence: TGTGCCAGCAGCTGTGGGGGAGATACTGAAGCTTTCTTT. The rearrangement uses TRBV7-9 and TRBJ1-1; D might be TRBD1 (5 bases). The CDR3 length is 13 residues. Trimming took off 4 bases at V and 5 bases at J, with 11 bases between the two ends. Germline-derived CDR1 and CDR2 are SEHNR and FQNEAQ (reference sequence).

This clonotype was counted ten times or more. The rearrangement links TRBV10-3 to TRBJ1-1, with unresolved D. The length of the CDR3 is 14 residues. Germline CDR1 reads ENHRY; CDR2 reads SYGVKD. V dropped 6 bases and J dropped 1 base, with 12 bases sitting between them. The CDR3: CAIRDLVENTEAFF. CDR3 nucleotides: TGTGCCATCAGAGACCTAGTCGAGAACACTGAAGCTTTCTTT.

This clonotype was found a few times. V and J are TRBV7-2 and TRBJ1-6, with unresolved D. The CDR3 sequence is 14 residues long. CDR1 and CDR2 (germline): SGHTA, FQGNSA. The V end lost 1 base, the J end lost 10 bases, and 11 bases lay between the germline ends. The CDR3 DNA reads TGTGCCAGCAGCTTAGTGTCGTTGCAGTCACCCCTCCACTTT. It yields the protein CASSLVSLQSPLHF. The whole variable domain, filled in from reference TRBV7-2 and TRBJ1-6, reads GAGVSQSPSNKVTEKGKDVELRCDPISGHTALYWYRQSLGQGLEFLIYFQGNSAPDKSGLPSDRFSAERTGGSVSTLTIQRTQQEDSAVYLCASSLVSLQSPLHFGNGTRLTVT.

The CDR3 DNA sequence: TGTGCCAGCAGCCAAGATACAGGGGGTGTTGAAGCTTTCTTT. Protein sequence: CASSQDTGGVEAFF. This chain joins TRBV3-1 and TRBJ1-1, with 8 bases fitting TRBD1. The J segment lost 7 bases and the V segment lost 0 bases, leaving 4 bases of the junction unmatched. CDR1 and CDR2 (germline): LGHDT, YNNKEL (reference sequence). CDR3 length equals 14 residues. The whole variable domain, remainder taken from reference TRBV3-1 and TRBJ1-1, is DTAVSQTPKYLVTQMGNDKSIKCEQNLGHDTMYWYKQDSKKFLKIMFSYNNKELIINETVPNRFSPKSPDKAHLNLHINSLELGDSAVYFCASSQDTGGVEAFFGQGTRLTVV.

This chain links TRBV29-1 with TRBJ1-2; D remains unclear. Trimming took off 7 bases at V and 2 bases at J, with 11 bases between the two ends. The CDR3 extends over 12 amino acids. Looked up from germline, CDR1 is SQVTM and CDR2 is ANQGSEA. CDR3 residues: CSALDGNYGYTF. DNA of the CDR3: TGCAGCGCCCTCGACGGAAACTATGGCTACACCTTC.

The CDR3 DNA reads as TGTGCCATCACTAACTCTGGAAACACCATATATTTT. Translated, it gives CAITNSGNTIYF. The chain combines TRBV10-3 with TRBJ1-3; no clear D. From germline, CDR1 is ENHRY and CDR2 SYGVKD. This CDR3 is built from 12 residues. Trimming removed 7 bases from V and 0 bases from J, with 4 bases in between.

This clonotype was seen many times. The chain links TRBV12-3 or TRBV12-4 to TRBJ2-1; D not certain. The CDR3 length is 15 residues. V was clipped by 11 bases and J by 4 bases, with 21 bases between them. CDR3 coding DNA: TGTGCCGTACTACCGACCCTGCTTGGGTACAATGAGCAGTTCTTC. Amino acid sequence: CAVLPTLLGYNEQFF.

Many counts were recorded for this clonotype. CDR3: CASSLGRQGPYNEQFF. CDR3 nucleotides: TGCGCCAGCAGCTTGGGTAGACAGGGACCCTACAATGAGCAGTTCTTC. This sequence joins TRBV5-1 and TRBJ2-1, with 7 nucleotides matching TRBD1. CDR3 size: 16 residues. Per the germline V gene, CDR1 is SGHRS and CDR2 is YFSETQ. The J segment lost 2 bases and the V segment lost 0 bases, leaving 5 bases of the junction unmatched. Complete variable domain (other parts from reference TRBV5-1 and TRBJ2-1): KAGVTQTPRYLIKTRGQQVTLSCSPISGHRSVSWYQQTPGQGLQFLFEYFSETQRNKGNFPGRFSGRQFSNSRSEMNVSTLELGDSALYLCASSLGRQGPYNEQFFGPGTRLTVL.

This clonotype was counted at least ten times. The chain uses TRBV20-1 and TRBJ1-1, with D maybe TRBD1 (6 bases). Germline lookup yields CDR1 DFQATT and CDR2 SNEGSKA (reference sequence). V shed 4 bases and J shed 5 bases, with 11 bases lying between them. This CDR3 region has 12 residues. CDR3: CSATDSWTEAFF. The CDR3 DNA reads TGCAGTGCTACGGACAGTTGGACTGAAGCTTTCTTT.

Here the CDR3 DNA reads TGCGCCAGCAGTGATAGGCGGGGCCCCTACAATGAGCAGTTCTTC. This sequence encodes CASSDRRGPYNEQFF. The chain is built from TRBV10-2 and TRBJ2-1, with a tentative D call TRBD2 (6 bases). Germline V CDR1 and CDR2: WSHSY, SAAADI. Between the trimmed V and J ends, which lost 3 bases and 2 bases, there was a span of 11 bases. CDR3 length: 15 residues.

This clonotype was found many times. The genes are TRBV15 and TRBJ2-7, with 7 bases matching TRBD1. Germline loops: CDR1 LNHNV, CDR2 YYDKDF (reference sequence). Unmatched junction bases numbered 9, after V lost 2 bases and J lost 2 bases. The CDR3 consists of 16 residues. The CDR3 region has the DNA TGTGCCACCAGCAGACCTGACAGGGATACTACCTACGAGCAGTACTTC. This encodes CATSRPDRDTTYEQYF.

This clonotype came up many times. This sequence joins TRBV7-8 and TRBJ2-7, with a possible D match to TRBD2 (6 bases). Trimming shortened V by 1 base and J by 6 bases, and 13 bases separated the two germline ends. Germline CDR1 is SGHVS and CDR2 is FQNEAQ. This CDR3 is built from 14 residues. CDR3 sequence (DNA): TGTGCCAGCAGCTTAGGGCAGGGAGGCGCCGAGCAGTACTTC. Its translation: CASSLGQGGAEQYF.

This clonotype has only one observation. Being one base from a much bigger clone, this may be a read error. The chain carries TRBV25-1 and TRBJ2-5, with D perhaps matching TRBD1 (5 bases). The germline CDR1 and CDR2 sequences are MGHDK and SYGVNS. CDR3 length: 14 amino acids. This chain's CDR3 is CASSDNRIQETRYF. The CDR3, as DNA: TGTGCCAGCAGTGACAACAGGATACAAGAGACCCGGTACTTC.

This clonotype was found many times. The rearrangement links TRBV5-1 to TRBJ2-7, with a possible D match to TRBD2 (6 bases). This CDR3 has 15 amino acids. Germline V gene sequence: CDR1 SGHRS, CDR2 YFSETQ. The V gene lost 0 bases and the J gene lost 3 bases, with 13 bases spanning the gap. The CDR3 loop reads CASSLVPQGGYEQYF. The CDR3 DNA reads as TGCGCCAGCAGCTTGGTACCCCAGGGAGGCTACGAGCAGTACTTC.

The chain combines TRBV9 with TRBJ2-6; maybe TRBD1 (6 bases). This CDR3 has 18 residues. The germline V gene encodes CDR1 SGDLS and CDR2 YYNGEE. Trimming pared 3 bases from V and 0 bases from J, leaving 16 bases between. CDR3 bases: TGTGCCAGCAGCGGTATGACAGGTTCCATCTCTGGGGCCAACGTCCTGACTTTC. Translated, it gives CASSGMTGSISGANVLTF.

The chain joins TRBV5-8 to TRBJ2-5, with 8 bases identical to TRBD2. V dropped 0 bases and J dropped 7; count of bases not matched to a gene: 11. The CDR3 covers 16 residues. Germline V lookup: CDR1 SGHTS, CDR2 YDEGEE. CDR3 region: CASSLDVAGSPGTQYF. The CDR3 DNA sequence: TGTGCCAGCAGCTTGGACGTAGCGGGGTCTCCCGGGACCCAGTACTTC.

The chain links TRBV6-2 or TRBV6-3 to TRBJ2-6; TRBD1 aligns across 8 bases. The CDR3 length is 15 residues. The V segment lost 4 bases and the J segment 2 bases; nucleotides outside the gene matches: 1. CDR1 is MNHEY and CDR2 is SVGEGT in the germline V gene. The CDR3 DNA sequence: TGTGCCAGCAGTTTCAGGGGGCCTGGGGCCAACGTCCTGACTTTC. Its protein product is CASSFRGPGANVLTF.

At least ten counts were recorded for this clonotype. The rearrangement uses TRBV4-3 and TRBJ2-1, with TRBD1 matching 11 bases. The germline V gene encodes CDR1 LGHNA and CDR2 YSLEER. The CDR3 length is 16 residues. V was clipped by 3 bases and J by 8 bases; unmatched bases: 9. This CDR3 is CASSQRTGGIWDEQFF. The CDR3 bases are TGCGCCAGCAGCCAGCGGACAGGGGGCATTTGGGATGAGCAGTTCTTC.

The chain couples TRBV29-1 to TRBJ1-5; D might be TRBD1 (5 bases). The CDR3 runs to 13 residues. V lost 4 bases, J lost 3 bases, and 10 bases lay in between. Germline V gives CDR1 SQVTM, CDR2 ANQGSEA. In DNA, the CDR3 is TGCAGCGTTGGCGGGGGAAACAATCAGCCCCAGCATTTT. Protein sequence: CSVGGGNNQPQHF.

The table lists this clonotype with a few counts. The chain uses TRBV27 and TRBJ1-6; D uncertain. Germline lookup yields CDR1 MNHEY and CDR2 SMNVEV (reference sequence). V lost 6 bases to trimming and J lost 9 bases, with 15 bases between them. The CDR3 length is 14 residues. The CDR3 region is CASSTPGYFSPLHF. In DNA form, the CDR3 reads TGTGCCAGCAGCACTCCGGGGTATTTTTCACCCCTCCACTTT.

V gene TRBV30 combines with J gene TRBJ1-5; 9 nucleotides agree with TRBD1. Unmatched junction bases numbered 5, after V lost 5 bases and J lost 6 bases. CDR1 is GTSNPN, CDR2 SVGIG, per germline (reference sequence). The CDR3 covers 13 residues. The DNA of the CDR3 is TGTGCCTGGGGCGGACAGGGGAGTCAGCCCCAGCATTTT. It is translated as CAWGGQGSQPQHF.

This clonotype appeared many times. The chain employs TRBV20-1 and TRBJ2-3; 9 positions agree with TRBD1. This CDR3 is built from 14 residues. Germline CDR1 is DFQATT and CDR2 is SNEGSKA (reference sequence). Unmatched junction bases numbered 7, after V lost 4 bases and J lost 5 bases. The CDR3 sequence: CSATYRGREDTQYF. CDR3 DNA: TGCAGTGCTACTTACAGGGGGCGTGAAGATACGCAGTATTTT.